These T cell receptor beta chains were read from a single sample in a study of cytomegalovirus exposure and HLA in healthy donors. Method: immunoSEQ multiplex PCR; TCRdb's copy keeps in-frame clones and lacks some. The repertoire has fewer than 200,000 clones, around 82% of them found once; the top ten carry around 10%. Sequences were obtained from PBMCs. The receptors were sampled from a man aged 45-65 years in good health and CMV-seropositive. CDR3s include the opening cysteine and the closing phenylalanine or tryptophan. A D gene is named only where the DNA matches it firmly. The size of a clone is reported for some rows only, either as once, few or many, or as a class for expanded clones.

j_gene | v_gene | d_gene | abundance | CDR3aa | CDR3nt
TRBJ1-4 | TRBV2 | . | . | CASSADSREKLFF | TGTGCCAGCAGTGCCGACAGCCGTGAAAAACTGTTTTTT
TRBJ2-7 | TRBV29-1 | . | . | CSVESEYEQYF | TGCAGCGTTGAAAGCGAGTACGAGCAGTACTTC
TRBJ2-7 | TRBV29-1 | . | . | CSVGHSYEQYF | TGCAGCGTTGGACACTCCTACGAGCAGTACTTC
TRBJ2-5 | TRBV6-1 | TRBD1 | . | CASSEPGQGEQYF | TGTGCCAGCAGTGAACCCGGACAGGGAGAGCAGTACTTC
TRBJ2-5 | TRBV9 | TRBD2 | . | CASRASGQETQYF | TGTGCCAGCAGGGCTAGCGGGCAAGAGACCCAGTACTTC
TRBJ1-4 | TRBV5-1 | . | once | CATRQAPNEKLFF | TGCGCCACCCGACAGGCGCCAAATGAAAAACTGTTTTTT
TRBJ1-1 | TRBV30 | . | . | CARRGGPEAFF | TGTGCTCGGAGGGGGGGGCCTGAAGCTTTCTTT
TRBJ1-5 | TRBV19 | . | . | CASSRTGGSRNQPQHF | TGTGCCAGTAGTCGCACGGGGGGCTCACGCAATCAGCCCCAGCATTTT
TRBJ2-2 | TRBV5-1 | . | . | CASSFIGTQNTGELFF | TGCGCCAGCAGCTTTATTGGGACTCAAAACACCGGGGAGCTGTTTTTT
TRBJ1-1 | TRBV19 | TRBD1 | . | CASSMTGGGTEAFF | TGTGCCAGTAGTATGACAGGGGGTGGGACTGAAGCTTTCTTT
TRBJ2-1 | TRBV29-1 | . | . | CSARQGINEQFF | TGCAGCGCCCGTCAGGGAATCAATGAGCAGTTCTTC
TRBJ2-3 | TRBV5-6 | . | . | CASSPLSGRADTQYF | TGTGCCAGCAGCCCACTTTCGGGTCGGGCAGATACGCAGTATTTT
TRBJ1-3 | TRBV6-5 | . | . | CASSLGAGSGNTIYF | TGTGCCAGCTCGCTCGGTGCCGGGTCTGGAAACACCATATATTTT
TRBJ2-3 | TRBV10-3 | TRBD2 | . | CAISPGLEADTQYF | TGTGCCATCAGCCCGGGACTAGAGGCAGATACGCAGTATTTT
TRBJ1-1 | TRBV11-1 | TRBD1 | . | CASSWTGGTEAFF | TGTGCCAGCAGCTGGACAGGGGGCACTGAAGCTTTCTTT
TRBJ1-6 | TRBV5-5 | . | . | CASSLTLGGHSPLHF | TGTGCCAGCAGCCTTACCCTCGGGGGGCATTCACCCCTCCACTTT
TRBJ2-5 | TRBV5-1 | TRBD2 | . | CASSSFTSGGEETQYF | TGCGCCAGCAGCTCGTTTACTAGCGGGGGGGAAGAGACCCAGTACTTC
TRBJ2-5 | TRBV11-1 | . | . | CASSGGQTQETQYF | TGTGCCAGCAGCGGAGGACAGACCCAAGAGACCCAGTACTTC
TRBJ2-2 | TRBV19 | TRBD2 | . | CASSWDYLNTGELFF | TGTGCCAGTAGCTGGGACTATCTGAACACCGGGGAGCTGTTTTTT
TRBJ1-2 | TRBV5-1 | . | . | CASSSGVGYGYTF | TGCGCCAGCAGCTCAGGGGTTGGCTATGGCTACACCTTC
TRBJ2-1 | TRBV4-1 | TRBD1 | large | CASSLSTGQYNNEQFF | TGCGCCAGCAGCCTCTCGACGGGACAGTACAACAATGAGCAGTTCTTC
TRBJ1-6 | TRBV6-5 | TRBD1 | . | CASSLQGAYNSPLHF | TGTGCCAGCAGCTTACAGGGGGCTTATAATTCACCCCTCCACTTT